This T cell receptor beta chain is drawn from a study of blood T cell repertoires in COVID-19. Assay: immunoSEQ multiplex PCR; the TCRdb copy retains only in-frame clones and omits some. Here the sample spans around 100,000 clones, just under 80% being singletons. The CDR3 covers 13 residues. V shed 7 bases and J 8 bases; nucleotides not matched to a gene: 2. The receptor was derived from a woman between 65 and 79 years old with acute or convalescent COVID-19. This chain joins TRBV12-3 or TRBV12-4 and TRBJ1-6; 10 bases fit TRBD1. Sequencing was performed on peripheral blood. CDR3 sequence: CASKTGGYSPLHF. As DNA, the CDR3 is TGTGCCAGCAAGACAGGGGGCTATTCACCCCTCCACTTT.